This is a list of T cell receptor beta chains from one sample in a study of EBV T-cell therapy then PD-1 blockade in nasopharyngeal carcinoma. TCRdb keeps only in-frame clones here, not all; method: immunoSEQ multiplex PCR. The sample consists of tens of thousands of clones, 82% of them appearing once. Antigen specificity for these receptors is unknown. The sequencing used CD8+ T cells from blood, collected at day -245 from a patient whose treatment included autologous EBV-specific T cells and nivolumab. These receptors were collected from a middle-aged man with nasopharyngeal carcinoma. CDR3s include the opening cysteine and the closing phenylalanine or tryptophan. Each record gives: J gene, D gene, V gene, clone size, CDR3 protein, CDR3 DNA. The D gene is left open where the match is weak. Only part of the rows carry a size: once, few, many, or a class if the clone is expanded.

TRBJ2-7	NA	TRBV7-3	few	CASSSGESRERYEQYF	TGTGCCAGCAGCTCCGGTGAATCCCGAGAACGCTACGAGCAGTACTTC
TRBJ2-1	TRBD1	TRBV6-5	NA	CASGSNRGPYNEQFF	TGTGCCAGCGGATCAAACAGGGGGCCCTACAATGAGCAGTTCTTC
TRBJ1-4	NA	TRBV4-3	NA	CASSQVTDEKLFF	TGCGCCAGCAGCCAAGTAACGGATGAAAAACTGTTTTTT
TRBJ1-2	TRBD1	TRBV7-2	NA	CASSLRPTGVNYGYTF	TGTGCCAGCAGCTTAAGGCCAACAGGGGTTAACTATGGCTACACCTTC
TRBJ1-3	NA	TRBV13	NA	CASSSGAGNTIYF	TGTGCCAGCAGCTCAGGGGCAGGAAACACCATATATTTT
TRBJ2-1	TRBD2	TRBV24-1	NA	CATSDLPASGGPSSSYNEQFF	TGTGCCACCAGTGATTTGCCGGCTAGCGGGGGCCCTTCGAGCTCCTACAATGAGCAGTTCTTC
TRBJ2-7	NA	TRBV27	NA	CASSYGGGTQHYEQYF	TGTGCCAGCAGTTATGGTGGGGGGACGCAACATTACGAGCAGTACTTC
TRBJ2-3	NA	TRBV7-3	NA	CASSPGSERTDTQYF	TGTGCCAGCAGCCCGGGGTCCGAGAGGACAGATACGCAGTATTTT
TRBJ1-5	NA	TRBV7-9	few	CASSLTSAGNQPQHF	TGTGCCAGCAGCTTAACCTCGGCAGGCAATCAGCCCCAGCATTTT
TRBJ2-1	NA	TRBV6-4	few	CASSDSASSYNEQFF	TGTGCCAGCAGTGACTCGGCCAGCTCCTACAATGAGCAGTTCTTC
TRBJ2-1	TRBD1	TRBV15	NA	CATSTRTGFREQFF	TGTGCCACCAGCACCCGGACAGGCTTCAGGGAGCAGTTCTTC
TRBJ1-3	NA	TRBV4-3	NA	CASSQDRSAGPAIYF	TGCGCCAGCAGCCAAGATAGGTCAGCTGGGCCCGCCATATATTTT
TRBJ2-6	NA	TRBV27	NA	CASSSQASSSGANVLTF	TGTGCCAGCAGTTCCCAGGCAAGCTCCTCTGGGGCCAACGTCCTGACTTTC
TRBJ2-5	NA	TRBV27	NA	CASSLSNQEKTQYF	TGTGCCAGCAGTTTATCAAACCAGGAGAAAACCCAGTACTTC